This T cell receptor beta chain came from a study of blood T cell repertoires in COVID-19 (dated by TCRdb to about 2020). The study in broad terms: Collaborator samples came from the United States, Italy and Spain and covered acute and convalescent phases of COVID-19. Nearly every sample came with metadata listing a de-identified subject ID, COVID-19 status, age in years and sex. The samples were drawn from the first 160 participants of the ongoing ImmuneRACE study and from 950 to 1,500 subjects provided by 6 global collaborators. The dataset comprised deeply sampled blood TCRbeta repertoires from subjects exposed to, actively infected with, or recovered from COVID-19. The repertoires were released in a freely available public database intended as a resource for research on the immune response to SARS-CoV-2. The material from the prospective study consisted of cDNA or gDNA derived from T cells, B-cell-depleted T cells, or PBMCs. Where HLA class I and class II types were available, the types were taken from metadata supplied by the sample provider, not from assay-based typing.

This clone has a handful of counts. The antigen this receptor binds is unknown. The record has no base qualities; no much larger clone is one base away. V lost 3 bases and J lost 4 bases; the stretch between them is 10 bases long. Including the terminal cysteine and phenylalanine, the CDR3 comprises 14 residues. The CDR3 DNA has 42 bases and is translated from base 1. CDR1 LNHDA and CDR2 SQIVND are derived from the germline V gene (reference sequence). Each collaborating institution followed its own protocols to collect whole blood in K2EDTA tubes. For TCRbeta analysis, collaborators shipped samples in one of three forms: frozen whole blood, isolated PBMCs, or DNA extracted from either of those sample types. TCRbeta CDR3 regions were amplified from genomic DNA using the immunoSEQ Assay, a bias-controlled multiplex PCR. The original methods were these. Nucleated cell counts per sample were estimated from amplification of reference gene primers within the assay. Sequence reads were collapsed and filtered to measure the absolute abundance of every unique TCRbeta CDR3 rearrangement. Productive Simpson clonality was computed per sample as the square root of Simpson's diversity index over productive rearrangements. TCRdb provides this immuneACCESS table in a form limited to in-frame rearrangements. Some clones are lacking; in checked studies, under half of them reflect an unresolved V gene, and why the rest are absent is not known. V and J calls and clone size follow that table, whereas D and trimming were derived from the DNA. Recorded for this sample are some 91,000 clones; over 75% of them occurred a single time. 7% of the sample lies in the top ten.

General conclusions and limits of the study: How much clinical and demographic metadata was included differed by source and by participant, and the metadata was provided uncurated.

The TCR sequence derives from a man in his sixties or seventies with acute or convalescent COVID-19. Sequencing used peripheral blood. The rearranged chain carries TRBV19 and TRBJ2-1, and perhaps TRBD2 as D gene, on 6 matching bases. The nucleotide sequence is TGTGCCAGTAGTATCGGGCGGGGTTACAATGAGCAGTTCTTC. Translation gives CASSIGRGYNEQFF. Full variable domain (CDR3 extended with the reference TRBV19 and TRBJ2-1 proteins): DGGITQSPKYLFRKEGQNVTLSCEQNLNHDAMYWYRQDPGQGLRLIYYSQIVNDFQKGDIAEGYSVSREKKESFPLTVTSAQKNPTAFYLCASSIGRGYNEQFFGPGTRLTVL.